This T cell receptor beta chain was obtained from a study of response to subunit inactivated influenza vaccine. General study points: It was suggested by the authors that few new T cells are recruited by each seasonal influenza vaccination.

This CDR3 contains 15 residues. Germline V gene lookup returns CDR1 DFQATT and CDR2 SNEGSKA (reference sequence). Trimming took 6 bases from V and 1 from J, leaving 15 bases between them. As to this clonotype: The target antigen is unknown.

TCRdb independently ran MiXCR on the RT-PCR reads; one entry per CDR3 protein. In the table there are about 190,000 distinct CDR3 sequences, about 15% of which are singletons. The sequence came from a man in his forties or fifties who received an inactivated influenza vaccine. The chain employs TRBV20-1 and TRBJ2-2; D may be TRBD2 (7 bases). The sample was CD8+ T cells sorted from PBMCs, taken more than 4 days after vaccination. The CDR3 loop reads CSAERGGLNTGELFF. CDR3 bases: TGCAGTGCCGAGCGCGGGGGCTTGAACACCGGGGAGCTGTTTTTT.